These 10 T cell receptor beta chains were sequenced from one sample in a study of CD8+ T cells in alopecia areata. Sequencing templates came from extracted RNA that was reverse transcribed into cDNA. Measured with immunoSEQ multiplex PCR; TCRdb has only the in-frame clones, and not every one. The table shows some 160,000 clones, with about three fifths occurring only once. Treatment of the sample: oral pan-JAK inhibitor, 5-10 mg twice daily. The material sequenced was CD4+ T cells sorted from blood, taken at week 4, from a patient treated with tofacitinib. The source is a human donor with alopecia areata.

The genes are TRBV20-1 and TRBJ2-3; D unclear. The CDR3 runs to 11 residues. The V and J ends lost 4 bases and 6 bases respectively, with 8 bases between them. The germline V gene has CDR1 DFQATT and CDR2 SNEGSKA (reference sequence). Here the CDR3 DNA reads TGCAGTGCTACATCCCCGGATACGCAGTATTTT. Protein sequence: CSATSPDTQYF.

J is TRBJ2-3 and V is TRBV11-3, with TRBD2 identical over 7 bases. Germline V gene lookup returns CDR1 SGHNT and CDR2 YENEEA. This CDR3 comprises 15 residues. V trimming: 0 bases; J trimming: 4 bases; junction bases outside the gene matches: 4. The CDR3 protein is CASSLDITSADTQYF. DNA for the CDR3: TGTGCCAGCAGCTTAGATATCACTAGCGCAGATACGCAGTATTTT.

This clone was observed a handful of times. This chain uses TRBV7-9 with TRBJ1-4; 8 nucleotides align to TRBD1. V gave up 2 bases and J gave up 4 bases; unmatched junction bases: 3. Germline V gives CDR1 SEHNR, CDR2 FQNEAQ (reference sequence). The CDR3 consists of 15 residues. Here the CDR3 DNA reads TGTGCCAGCAGCTTAAACACAGGGGGTAATGAAAAACTGTTTTTT. Amino acid sequence: CASSLNTGGNEKLFF. The full variable domain, completed using reference TRBV7-9 and TRBJ1-4, is DTGVSQNPRHKITKRGQNVTFRCDPISEHNRLYWYRQTLGQGPEFLTYFQNEAQLEKSRLLSDRFSAERPKGSFSTLEIQRTEQGDSAMYLCASSLNTGGNEKLFFGSGTQLSVL.

The chain employs TRBV7-2 and TRBJ2-7, with a weak D call TRBD2 (6 bases). Per germline, CDR1 SGHTA and CDR2 FQGNSA. The V gene lost 2 bases and the J gene lost 0 bases, with 8 bases spanning the gap. The CDR3 extends over 14 amino acids. The CDR3 is CASSLMGGSYEQYF. DNA of the CDR3: TGTGCCAGCAGCTTAATGGGGGGCTCCTACGAGCAGTACTTC.

V and J are TRBV30 and TRBJ2-5, with TRBD2 matching over 9 bases. Looked up from germline, CDR1 is GTSNPN and CDR2 is SVGIG (reference sequence). The J segment lost 5 bases and the V segment lost 1 base, leaving 11 bases of the junction unmatched. The CDR3 sequence is 16 residues long. In nucleotides, the CDR3 is TGTGCCTGGAGTGCTCACATAGCGGGGGTAGGGGAGACCCAGTACTTC. It codes for CAWSAHIAGVGETQYF.

The chain is built from TRBV9 and TRBJ2-7; no clear D. The CDR3 contains 14 residues. The germline V and J ends were trimmed by 2 bases and 3 bases, with 12 bases remaining between them. Per germline, CDR1 SGDLS and CDR2 YYNGEE. CDR3 DNA: TGTGCCAGCAGCGTGAGCCCAGACGGCTACGAGCAGTACTTC. It translates to CASSVSPDGYEQYF.

The gene calls are TRBV15 and TRBJ1-1; tentative D call: TRBD1 (5 bases). The CDR3 is 15 residues long. Germline V gives CDR1 LNHNV, CDR2 YYDKDF (reference sequence). V was clipped by 1 base and J by 5 bases, with 14 bases between them. This chain's CDR3 is CATSRVGRVGTEAFF. In DNA form, the CDR3 reads TGTGCCACCAGCAGAGTTGGCAGGGTAGGGACTGAAGCTTTCTTT. Complete variable domain (other parts from reference TRBV15 and TRBJ1-1): DAMVIQNPRYQVTQFGKPVTLSCSQTLNHNVMYWYQQKSSQAPKLLFHYYDKDFNNEADTPDNFQSRRPNTSFCFLDIRSPGLGDTAMYLCATSRVGRVGTEAFFGQGTRLTVV.

V is TRBV29-1 and J is TRBJ1-2; D not resolved. CDR3 size: 12 residues. Germline CDR1 is SQVTM and CDR2 is ANQGSEA. The V end was cut by 5 bases, the J end by 4 bases, with 11 bases between. The CDR3 sequence is CSVRVATYGYTF. Written as DNA, the CDR3 is TGCAGCGTTAGGGTCGCTACCTATGGCTACACCTTC.

The chain has TRBV7-2 and TRBJ2-6, with D possibly TRBD1 on 6 matching bases. V lost 4 bases and J lost 1, with 14 bases in between. The CDR3 loop spans 17 amino acids. Germline V gives CDR1 SGHTA, CDR2 FQGNSA. The CDR3 here is CASSSGHPLSGANVLTF. The CDR3 bases are TGTGCCAGCAGCTCGGGACATCCACTGTCTGGGGCCAACGTCCTGACTTTC.

This chain uses TRBV7-9 with TRBJ1-1; 7 bases agree with TRBD1. V lost 7 bases, J lost 2 bases, and 13 bases stayed unmatched. The CDR3 runs to 16 residues. Per the germline V gene, CDR1 is SEHNR and CDR2 is FQNEAQ (reference sequence). The CDR3 DNA is TGTGCCAGCACGGATAGGGGGCTCACCCCTAACACTGAAGCTTTCTTT. Translating gives CASTDRGLTPNTEAFF.